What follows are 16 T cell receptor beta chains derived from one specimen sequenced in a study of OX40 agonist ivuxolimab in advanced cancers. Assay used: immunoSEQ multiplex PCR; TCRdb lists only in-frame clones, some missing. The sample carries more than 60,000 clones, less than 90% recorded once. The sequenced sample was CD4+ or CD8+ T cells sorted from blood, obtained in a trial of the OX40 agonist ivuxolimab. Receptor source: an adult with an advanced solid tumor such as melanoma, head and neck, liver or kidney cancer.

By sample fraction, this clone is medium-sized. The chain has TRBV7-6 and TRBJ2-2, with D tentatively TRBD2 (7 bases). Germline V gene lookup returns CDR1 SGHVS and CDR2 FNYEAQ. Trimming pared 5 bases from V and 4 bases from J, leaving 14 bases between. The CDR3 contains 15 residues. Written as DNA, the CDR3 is TGTGCCAGCAGCACGGGGGGCGAAGGCACCGGGGAGCTGTTTTTT. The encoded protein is CASSTGGEGTGELFF.

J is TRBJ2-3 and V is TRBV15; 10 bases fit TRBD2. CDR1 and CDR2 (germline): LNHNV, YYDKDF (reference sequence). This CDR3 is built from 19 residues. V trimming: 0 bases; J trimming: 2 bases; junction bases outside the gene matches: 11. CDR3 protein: CATSRDERGGGGDTDTQYF. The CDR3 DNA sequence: TGTGCCACCAGCAGAGACGAGCGGGGGGGAGGTGGGGACACAGATACGCAGTATTTT.

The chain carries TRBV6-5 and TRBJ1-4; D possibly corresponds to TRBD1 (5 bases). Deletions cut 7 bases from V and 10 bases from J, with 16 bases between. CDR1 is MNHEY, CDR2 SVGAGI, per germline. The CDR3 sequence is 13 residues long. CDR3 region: CASNRDRRGKLFF. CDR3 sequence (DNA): TGTGCCAGCAATCGCGACAGACGGGGAAAACTGTTTTTT.

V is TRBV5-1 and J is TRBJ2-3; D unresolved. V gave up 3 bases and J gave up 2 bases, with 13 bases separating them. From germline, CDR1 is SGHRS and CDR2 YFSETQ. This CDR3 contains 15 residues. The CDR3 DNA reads TGCGCCAGCAGCTGGAGTAAGCCTAACACAGATACGCAGTATTTT. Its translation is CASSWSKPNTDTQYF.

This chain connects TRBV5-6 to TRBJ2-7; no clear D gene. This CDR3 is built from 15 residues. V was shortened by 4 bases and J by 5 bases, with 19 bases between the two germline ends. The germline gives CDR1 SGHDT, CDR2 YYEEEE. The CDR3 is CASSPIKKLVHEQYF. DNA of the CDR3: TGTGCCAGCAGCCCGATCAAAAAATTAGTCCACGAGCAGTACTTC.

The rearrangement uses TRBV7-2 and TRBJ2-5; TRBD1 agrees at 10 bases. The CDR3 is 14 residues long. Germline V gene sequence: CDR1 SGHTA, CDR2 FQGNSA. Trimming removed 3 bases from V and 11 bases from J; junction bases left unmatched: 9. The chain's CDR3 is CASSFRDRGREQYF. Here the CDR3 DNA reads TGTGCCAGCAGCTTCCGGGACAGGGGCAGGGAGCAGTACTTC. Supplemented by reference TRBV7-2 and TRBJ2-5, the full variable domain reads GAGVSQSPSNKVTEKGKDVELRCDPISGHTALYWYRQSLGQGLEFLIYFQGNSAPDKSGLPSDRFSAERTGGSVSTLTIQRTQQEDSAVYLCASSFRDRGREQYFGPGTRLLVL.

The CDR3 region is CSVPKGAGVQDTQYF. The CDR3, as DNA: TGCAGCGTTCCAAAGGGGGCAGGGGTTCAAGATACGCAGTATTTT. V gene TRBV29-1 combines with J gene TRBJ2-3; TRBD1 matches at 7 bases. After removal of 5 bases from V and 5 bases from J, the junction contained 13 bases not matched to a gene. The CDR3 is made up of 15 amino acids. Germline CDR1 SQVTM, CDR2 ANQGSEA.

The chain's CDR3 is CASSLDLASDQLPNEQFF. The CDR3, as DNA: TGTGCCAGCAGCTTAGATCTCGCTAGTGACCAGCTGCCGAATGAGCAGTTCTTC. The chain uses TRBV11-3 and TRBJ2-1; D is unresolved. Trimming pared 0 bases from V and 7 bases from J, leaving 22 bases between. The CDR3 runs 18 residues. Germline-derived CDR1 and CDR2 are SGHNT and YENEEA.

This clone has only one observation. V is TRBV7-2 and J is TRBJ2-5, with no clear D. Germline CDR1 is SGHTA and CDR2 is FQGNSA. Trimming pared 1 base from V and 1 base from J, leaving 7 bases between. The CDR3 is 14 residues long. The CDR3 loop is CASSLGGLQETQYF. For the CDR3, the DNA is TGTGCCAGCAGCTTAGGGGGTCTCCAAGAGACCCAGTACTTC.

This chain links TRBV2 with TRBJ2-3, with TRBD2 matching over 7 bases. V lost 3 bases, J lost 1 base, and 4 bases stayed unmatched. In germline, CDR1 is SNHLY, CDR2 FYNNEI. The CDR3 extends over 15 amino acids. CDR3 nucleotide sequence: TGTGCCAGCAGTGATGGGGCGGGGGGCACAGATACGCAGTATTTT. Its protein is CASSDGAGGTDTQYF.

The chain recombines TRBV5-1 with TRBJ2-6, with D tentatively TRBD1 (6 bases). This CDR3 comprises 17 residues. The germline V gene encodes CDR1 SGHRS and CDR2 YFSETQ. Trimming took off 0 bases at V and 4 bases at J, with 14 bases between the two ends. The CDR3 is CASSLVLGGSGANVLTF. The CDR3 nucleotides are TGCGCCAGCAGCTTGGTGTTAGGGGGATCGGGGGCCAACGTCCTGACTTTC.

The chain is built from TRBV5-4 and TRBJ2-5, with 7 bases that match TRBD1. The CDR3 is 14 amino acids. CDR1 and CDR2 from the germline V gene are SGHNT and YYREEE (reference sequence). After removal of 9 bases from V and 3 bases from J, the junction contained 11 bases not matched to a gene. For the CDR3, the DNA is TGTGCCACCAGAGGACAGGTCTCTAAAGAGACCCAGTACTTC. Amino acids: CATRGQVSKETQYF.

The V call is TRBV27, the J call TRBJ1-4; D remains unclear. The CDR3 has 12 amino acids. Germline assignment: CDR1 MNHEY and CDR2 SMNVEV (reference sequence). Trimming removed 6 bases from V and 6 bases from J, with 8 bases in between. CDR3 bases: TGTGCCAGCAGACAGAGGGATGAAAAACTGTTTTTT. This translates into CASRQRDEKLFF.

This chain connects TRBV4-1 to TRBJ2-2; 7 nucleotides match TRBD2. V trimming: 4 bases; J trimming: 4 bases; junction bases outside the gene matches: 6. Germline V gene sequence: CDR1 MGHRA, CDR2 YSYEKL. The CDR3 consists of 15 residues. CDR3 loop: CASSPMTSITGELFF. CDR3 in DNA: TGCGCCAGCAGCCCTATGACTAGCATCACCGGGGAGCTGTTTTTT.

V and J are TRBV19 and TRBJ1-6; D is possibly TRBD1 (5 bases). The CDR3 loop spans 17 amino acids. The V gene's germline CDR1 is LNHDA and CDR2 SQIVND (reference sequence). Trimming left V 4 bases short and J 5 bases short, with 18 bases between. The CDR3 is CASSTQRGRFNNSPLHF. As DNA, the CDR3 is TGTGCCAGTAGTACCCAACGGGGACGGTTTAATAATTCACCCCTCCACTTT.

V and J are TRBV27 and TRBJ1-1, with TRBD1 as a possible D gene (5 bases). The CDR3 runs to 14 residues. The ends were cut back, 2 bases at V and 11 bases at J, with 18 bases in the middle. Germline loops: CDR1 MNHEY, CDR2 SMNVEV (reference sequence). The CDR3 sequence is CASSLRMTERWAFF. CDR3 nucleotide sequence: TGTGCCAGCAGTTTAAGAATGACAGAACGGTGGGCTTTCTTT.